A single sample is the source of the 11 T cell receptor beta chains below, sequenced in a study of T cells expressing NK-cell markers. TCRdb reanalyzed the 5' RACE reads and collapses them to one entry per CDR3 protein, without DNA. Its clone listing holds 350,000 to 450,000 distinct CDR3 sequences. Sequenced: blood T cells: a sorted CD56 or NKG2C T cell subset, CD4+ or CD8+ T cells, or bulk PBMC T cells (not recorded which). These receptors all come from a man aged 18-70 years in good health.

The chain joins TRBV2 to TRBJ2-7; TCRdb picks TRBD1, but there is no DNA to check that call. The CDR3 length is 16 residues. Germline CDR1 SNHLY, CDR2 FYNNEI. The CDR3 protein is CASSEVGTGEHYEQYF.

The chain is built from TRBV6-2 or TRBV6-3 and TRBJ2-5; TCRdb picks TRBD1, but there is no DNA to check that call. CDR1 is MNHEY, CDR2 SVGEGT, per germline. The CDR3 has 15 amino acids. CDR3 protein: CASSQTGITQETQYF.

V and J are TRBV20-1 and TRBJ2-7; the TCRdb D gene call, TRBD2, has no DNA to confirm it. In germline, CDR1 is DFQATT, CDR2 SNEGSKA (reference sequence). The length of the CDR3 is 15 residues. The CDR3 loop is CSANYASGGAYEQYF.

This sequence joins TRBV3-1 and TRBJ2-5; without DNA, the TCRdb call of TRBD2 cannot be checked. The CDR3 spans 15 residues. Looked up from germline, CDR1 is LGHDT and CDR2 is YNNKEL (reference sequence). The CDR3 spells CASSQVARPGETQYF.

V and J are TRBV3-1 and TRBJ2-5; the D call of TRBD2 rests on TCRdb alone, since no DNA is present to check it. The CDR3 is 16 amino acids. The germline V gene has CDR1 LGHDT and CDR2 YNNKEL (reference sequence). This CDR3 reads CASSQARASGQETQYF.

V usage is TRBV12-3 or TRBV12-4 and J usage is TRBJ2-1; TCRdb calls TRBD1, which cannot be checked without DNA. The CDR3 loop spans 16 amino acids. The CDR3 region is CASSFGVRSAYNEQFF.

J is TRBJ2-7 and V is TRBV5-1. This CDR3 contains 15 residues. CDR1 and CDR2 (germline): SGHRS, YFSETQ. The CDR3 protein is CASSLGPGSSYEQYF.

The chain employs TRBV28 and TRBJ2-1; the TCRdb call, TRBD1, lacks DNA for checking. CDR3 size: 12 residues. In germline, CDR1 is MDHEN, CDR2 SYDVKM. CDR3 loop: CASSLLWGAQFF.

The genes are TRBV2 and TRBJ1-3; TCRdb calls TRBD1, which cannot be checked without DNA. The CDR3 extends over 15 amino acids. Germline-derived CDR1 and CDR2 are SNHLY and FYNNEI. CDR3 sequence: CASRTPGGPGNTIYF.

Here the CDR3 reads CSASPGGGRVTQYF. The J gene is TRBJ2-5, the V gene TRBV20-1; TCRdb returns TRBD1, unconfirmable since there is no DNA. The germline V gene encodes CDR1 DFQATT and CDR2 SNEGSKA (reference sequence). The CDR3 has 14 amino acids.

CDR3 sequence: CASSLMDSYNSPLHF. The V call is TRBV7-9, the J call TRBJ1-6; TCRdb lists TRBD1, though no DNA is available to test this call. The germline CDR1 and CDR2 sequences are SEHNR and FQNEAQ (reference sequence). The CDR3 runs 15 residues. The full variable domain, completed using reference TRBV7-9 and TRBJ1-6, is DTGVSQNPRHKITKRGQNVTFRCDPISEHNRLYWYRQTLGQGPEFLTYFQNEAQLEKSRLLSDRFSAERPKGSFSTLEIQRTEQGDSAMYLCASSLMDSYNSPLHFGNGTRLTVT.